A selection of T cell receptor beta chains follows, all from one sample in a study of CD8 T cells in Susac syndrome. Each CDR3 protein gets one entry after TCRdb re-called the immunoSEQ multiplex PCR reads with MiXCR. Of about 300,000 distinct CDR3 sequences in the sample, around 85% were seen once. Sample: CD8+ T cells from PBMCs. These receptors all come from a human donor with multiple sclerosis. The CDR3 runs from the conserved cysteine through the conserved F or W.

V gene: TRBV7-9
CDR3 protein: CASSLDTPSYEQYF

V gene: TRBV5-6
CDR3 protein: CASSFRPGEQYF

V gene: TRBV6-5
CDR3 protein: CASKFYRESSTGELFF

V gene: TRBV7-9
CDR3 protein: CAINSGAQGLKETQYF

V gene: TRBV11-2
CDR3 protein: CASSLVESSSYEQYF

V gene: TRBV28
CDR3 protein: CASSLLSNTEAFF

V gene: TRBV4-2
CDR3 protein: CASSQGGIYEQFF

V gene: TRBV12-5
CDR3 protein: CASGLNSSPYNEQFF

V gene: TRBV12-3/TRBV12-4
CDR3 protein: CASSFSPQGASEQYF

V gene: TRBV24-1
CDR3 protein: CATSDSSGRYEQYF

V gene: TRBV19
CDR3 protein: CASRTTSGGYNEQFF

V gene: TRBV4-3
CDR3 protein: CASSQEGLADTGELFF

V gene: TRBV7-8
CDR3 protein: CASSLLVTDTQYF

V gene: TRBV24-1
CDR3 protein: CATSDLFVEADTQYF

V gene: TRBV11-2
CDR3 protein: CASSLADSANYGYTF

V gene: TRBV29-1
CDR3 protein: CSVTLTGGYNEQFF

V gene: TRBV21-1
CDR3 protein: CASSNVMRGDEQFF

V gene: TRBV30
CDR3 protein: CAWKRGTNTGELFF

V gene: TRBV7-8
CDR3 protein: CASSAPGGLAGDEQYF

V gene: TRBV7-2
CDR3 protein: CASTGLAVTGELFF

V gene: TRBV21-1
CDR3 protein: CASSKVGDRGPGNTIYF

V gene: TRBV27
CDR3 protein: CASSWGPNYGYTF

V gene: TRBV11-1
CDR3 protein: CASSLRTEYLSYEQYF

V gene: TRBV13
CDR3 protein: CASSLGRGRNGYTF

V gene: TRBV19
CDR3 protein: CASTSNGARLLNEKLFF

V gene: TRBV24-1
CDR3 protein: CATSPGNAEQFF

V gene: TRBV12-3/TRBV12-4
CDR3 protein: CASSLIAGDGTGELFF

V gene: TRBV6-5
CDR3 protein: CASSYRGQGNQPQHF

V gene: TRBV6-5
CDR3 protein: CASSYSGGPLGYTF

V gene: TRBV11-1
CDR3 protein: CASRGQGANLPPYEQYF

V gene: TRBV11-2
CDR3 protein: CASSLWIGDDEQFF

V gene: TRBV15
CDR3 protein: CATSRDKVATEAFF

V gene: TRBV9
CDR3 protein: CASSTSRGANTEAFF

V gene: TRBV14
CDR3 protein: CASSHLAGNNEQFF